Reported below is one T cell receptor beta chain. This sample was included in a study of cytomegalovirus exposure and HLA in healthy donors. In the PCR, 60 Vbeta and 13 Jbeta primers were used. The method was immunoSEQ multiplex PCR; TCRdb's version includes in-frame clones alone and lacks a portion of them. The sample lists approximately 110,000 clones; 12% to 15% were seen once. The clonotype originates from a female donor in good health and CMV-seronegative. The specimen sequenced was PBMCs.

The CDR3: CASSHQGARGYTF. The CDR3 DNA is TGTGCCAGCAGTCACCAGGGGGCGCGAGGCTACACCTTC. The chain joins TRBV6-6 to TRBJ1-2; 8 bases line up with TRBD1. This CDR3 is built from 13 residues. The V segment lost 5 bases and the J segment 8 bases; nucleotides outside the gene matches: 7. Looked up from germline, CDR1 is MNHNY and CDR2 is SVGAGI (reference sequence).